One sample yielded the 2 T cell receptor beta chains listed below, sequenced in a study of blood T cell repertoires in COVID-19. Data came from immunoSEQ multiplex PCR; TCRdb stores just in-frame clones and leaves some out. This table holds over 300,000 clones, roughly 90% found once. Sequencing input: PBMCs or T cells enriched from blood (not recorded which). The receptors here all came from a young woman with acute COVID-19.

V is TRBV30 and J is TRBJ1-3, with 7 bases that match TRBD1. The germline V gene encodes CDR1 GTSNPN and CDR2 SVGIG (reference sequence). V gave up 0 bases and J gave up 4 bases; unmatched junction bases: 6. The CDR3 is 15 amino acids. The CDR3 sequence: CAWSVLRGPGNTIYF. The CDR3 region has the DNA TGTGCCTGGAGTGTACTGAGGGGGCCAGGAAACACCATATATTTT.

V and J are TRBV5-1 and TRBJ2-7; 12 bases are shared with TRBD2. CDR3 length: 19 residues. In germline, CDR1 is SGHRS, CDR2 YFSETQ. V shed 3 bases and J 0 bases; nucleotides not matched to a gene: 13. The CDR3 nucleotides are TGCGCCAGCAGCTCCCAGACTAGCGGGGGAGTTTCTCCCTCCTACGAGCAGTACTTC. Its translation is CASSSQTSGGVSPSYEQYF.